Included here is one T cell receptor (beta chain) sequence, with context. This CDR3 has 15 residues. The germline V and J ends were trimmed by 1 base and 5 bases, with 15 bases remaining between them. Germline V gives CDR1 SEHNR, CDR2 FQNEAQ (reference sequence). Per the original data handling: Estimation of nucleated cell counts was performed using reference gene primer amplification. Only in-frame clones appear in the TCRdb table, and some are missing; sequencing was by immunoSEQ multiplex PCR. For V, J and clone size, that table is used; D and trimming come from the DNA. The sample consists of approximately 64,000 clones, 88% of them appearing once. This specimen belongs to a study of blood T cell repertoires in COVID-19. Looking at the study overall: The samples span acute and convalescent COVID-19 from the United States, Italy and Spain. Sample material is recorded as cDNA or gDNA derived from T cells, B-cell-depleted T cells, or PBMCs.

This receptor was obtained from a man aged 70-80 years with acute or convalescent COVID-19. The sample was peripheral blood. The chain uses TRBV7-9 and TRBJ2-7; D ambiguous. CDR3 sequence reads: CASSLGPGLIDEQYF. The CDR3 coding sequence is TGTGCCAGCAGCTTAGGTCCGGGTTTGATCGACGAGCAGTACTTC.